The TCR beta chain described here comes from a study of blood T cell repertoires in COVID-19. The CDR3 length is 18 residues. Germline lookup yields CDR1 LNHNV and CDR2 YYDKDF (reference sequence). The V end was cut by 3 bases, the J end by 0 bases, with 17 bases between. Produced via immunoSEQ multiplex PCR; TCRdb's table is partial and in-frame only. This table holds under 85,000 clones, over 75% found once. The sample taken for sequencing was peripheral blood. V gene TRBV15 combines with J gene TRBJ1-4, with D possibly TRBD1 on 6 matching bases. The receptor comes from a man aged 65 to 85 with acute or convalescent COVID-19. DNA of the CDR3: TGTGCCACCAGCAGGGGTGGACAGTCCCTTGCAACTAATGAAAAACTGTTTTTT. It specifies CATSRGGQSLATNEKLFF.